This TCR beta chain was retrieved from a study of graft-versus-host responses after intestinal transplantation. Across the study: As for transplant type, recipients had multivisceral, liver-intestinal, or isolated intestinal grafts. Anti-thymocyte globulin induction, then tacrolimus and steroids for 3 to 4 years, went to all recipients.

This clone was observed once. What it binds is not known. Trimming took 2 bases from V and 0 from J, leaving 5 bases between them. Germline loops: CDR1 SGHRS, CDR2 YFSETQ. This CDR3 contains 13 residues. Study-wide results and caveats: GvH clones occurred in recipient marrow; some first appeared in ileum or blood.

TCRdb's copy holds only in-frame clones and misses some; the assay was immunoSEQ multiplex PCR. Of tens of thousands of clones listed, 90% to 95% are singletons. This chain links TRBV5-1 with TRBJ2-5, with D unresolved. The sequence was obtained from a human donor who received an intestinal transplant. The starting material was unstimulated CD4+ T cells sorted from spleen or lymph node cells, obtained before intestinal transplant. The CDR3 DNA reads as TGCGCCAGCAGCTTCGTATACCAAGAGACCCAGTACTTC. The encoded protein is CASSFVYQETQYF.